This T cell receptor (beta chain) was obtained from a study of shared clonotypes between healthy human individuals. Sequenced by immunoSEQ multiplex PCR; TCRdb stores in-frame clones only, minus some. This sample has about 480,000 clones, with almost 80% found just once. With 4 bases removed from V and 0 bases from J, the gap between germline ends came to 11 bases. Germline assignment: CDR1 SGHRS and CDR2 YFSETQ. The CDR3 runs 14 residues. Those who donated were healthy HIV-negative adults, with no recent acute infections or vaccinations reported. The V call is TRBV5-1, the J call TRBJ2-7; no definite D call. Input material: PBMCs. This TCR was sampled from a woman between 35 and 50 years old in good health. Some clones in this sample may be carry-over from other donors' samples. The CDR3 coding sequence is TGCGCCAGCAGCCCCCTACAGAGCTCCTACGAGCAGTACTTC. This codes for CASSPLQSSYEQYF.